Included here is one T cell receptor (beta chain) sequence, with context. Its specificity is unknown. The sample comes from a study of long-term antiretroviral therapy in people with HIV. General study findings and limits: Transplant-donor-level diversity was not reached after ART, though diversity increased.

Each participant with HIV received care in the United States. Specimens held roughly 0.9-10 million cryopreserved PBMC prior to DNA extraction. This CDR3 spans 16 amino acids. With 5 bases removed from V and 1 base from J, the gap between germline ends came to 14 bases. From germline, CDR1 is LNHDA and CDR2 SQIVND (reference sequence). Survey-level resolution applied to immunoSEQ assay v3.0. The target of sequencing was about 35,000-50,000 T-cell genomes per sample. Sequenced by immunoSEQ multiplex PCR; TCRdb stores in-frame clones only, minus some. The data contain about 25,000 clones, more than 65% of them singletons.

The chain recombines TRBV19 with TRBJ2-2; TRBD1 might be the D (5 bases). Sequenced here: unsorted PBMCs, sampled 0.5 years after starting antiretroviral therapy. This TCR was sampled from a woman in her forties with HIV. The CDR3 DNA follows: TGTGCCAGTAGTTCCCCTCGAGGACAGAACACCGGGGAGCTGTTTTTT. Translated, it gives CASSSPRGQNTGELFF.